These 20 T cell receptor beta chains came from one sample sequenced in a study of T-cell reconstitution after alpha-beta-depleted transplantation in children. The authors prepared the TCRbeta library with unique molecular identifiers. TCRdb fed the PCR reads into MiXCR, producing one record per CDR3 protein. The sample shows around 130,000 distinct CDR3 sequences, around a tenth of them seen only once. The specimen comprised PBMCs, mostly from graft donor cells, sampled 180 days after TCRalphabeta/CD19-depleted stem cell transplant. These receptors originate from a girl under three years old who had a stem cell transplant for combined immunodeficiency, so the T cells may come from the graft donor.

Of note for this clonotype: Because the CDR3 is missing its conserved closing phenylalanine or tryptophan, this is likely a read error. V is TRBV29-1 and J is TRBJ1-1; D uncertain. The germline V gene has CDR1 SQVTM and CDR2 ANQGSEA. Trimming pared 1 base from V and 9 bases from J, leaving 12 bases between. The CDR3 length is 12 residues. The CDR3 sequence is CSVEVMARKAFL. The CDR3 nucleotides are TGCAGCGTTGAAGTTATGGCCAGAAAAGCTTTCTTG.

The chain joins TRBV18 to TRBJ2-5, with TRBD1 identical over 8 bases. The V segment lost 0 bases and the J segment 7 bases; nucleotides outside the gene matches: 7. The CDR3 loop spans 15 amino acids. CDR1 and CDR2 from the germline V gene are KGHSH and LQKENI. CDR3 amino acids: CASSPPYRGSGTQYF. The CDR3 region has the DNA TGTGCCAGCTCACCACCGTACAGGGGGAGTGGGACCCAGTACTTC.

This clonotype showed up just a few times. The chain recombines TRBV5-1 with TRBJ1-4; no firm D call. Germline CDR1 is SGHRS and CDR2 is YFSETQ. Trimming removed 0 bases from V and 2 bases from J, with 5 bases in between. The CDR3 consists of 14 residues. The CDR3 reads CASSLDLTNEKLFF. The CDR3 nucleotides read TGCGCCAGCAGCTTGGATCTGACTAATGAAAAACTGTTTTTT.

This sequence joins TRBV6-1 and TRBJ1-1; D is undetermined. The germline V gene has CDR1 MNHNS and CDR2 SASEGT. There are 13 residues in the CDR3. The germline V and J ends were trimmed by 8 bases and 5 bases, with 15 bases remaining between them. CDR3 bases: TGTGCCAGCGGGCGCGAACGGGTTACTGAAGCTTTCTTT. This sequence encodes CASGRERVTEAFF.

This clonotype showed up just a few times. The chain joins TRBV12-3 or TRBV12-4 to TRBJ2-5; D might be TRBD1 or TRBD2, each matching 5 bases. Trimming stripped 3 bases from V and 2 bases from J, with 13 bases between. The CDR3 runs to 15 residues. The CDR3 loop is CASSFIPGTQETQYF. In DNA, the CDR3 is TGTGCCAGCAGTTTTATTCCAGGGACGCAAGAGACCCAGTACTTC.

In its sample, this clonotype was seen many times. V and J are TRBV20-1 and TRBJ2-1; D unresolved. Deletions cut 3 bases from V and 1 base from J, with 7 bases between. The CDR3 extends over 13 amino acids. Germline loops: CDR1 DFQATT, CDR2 SNEGSKA (reference sequence). CDR3 amino acids: CSASPQSYNEQFF. Written as DNA, the CDR3 is TGCAGTGCTAGTCCCCAGTCCTACAATGAGCAGTTCTTC.

As for this clonotype: The junction departs from germline at one end; a sequencing error may be responsible. The chain has TRBV25-1 and TRBJ2-7, with 10 positions matching TRBD2. The CDR3 spans 16 residues. CDR1 and CDR2 (germline): MGHDK, SYGVNS. The CDR3 DNA reads as TGTGCCAGCAGTCCCCTCTGGGGGACTAGCGCCTACGGGCAGTACTTC. Translated, it gives CASSPLWGTSAYGQYF.

This clonotype was recorded a few times. The rearrangement links TRBV20-1 to TRBJ2-1; D might be TRBD2 (6 bases). Germline V CDR1 and CDR2: DFQATT, SNEGSKA (reference sequence). The CDR3 consists of 15 residues. CDR3 loop: CSGLRGAPSYNEQFF. As DNA, the CDR3 is TGCAGCGGACTAAGAGGGGCTCCATCCTACAATGAGCAGTTCTTC.

This clonotype was detected a few times. V usage is TRBV12-3 or TRBV12-4 and J usage is TRBJ1-1; 8 nucleotides align to TRBD1. Trimming cost V 3 bases and J 4 bases; bases outside gene matches: 10. The CDR3 loop spans 16 amino acids. The DNA for the CDR3 is TGTGCCAGCAGTTTTACGGCGGGACAGGTCGTCACTGAAGCTTTCTTT. Translation: CASSFTAGQVVTEAFF.

This clonotype was recorded a few times. The chain couples TRBV7-9 to TRBJ2-1; D gene unclear. The CDR3 runs 14 residues. Germline CDR1 SEHNR, CDR2 FQNEAQ (reference sequence). V was shortened by 1 base and J by 5 bases, with 9 bases between the two germline ends. Written as DNA, the CDR3 is TGTGCCAGCAGCTTAGGGCAGGTCCACAATGAGCAGTTCTTC. Its translation: CASSLGQVHNEQFF.

V and J are TRBV7-3 and TRBJ2-7, with D unresolved. The CDR3 loop spans 13 amino acids. Trimming took 5 bases from V and 3 from J, leaving 11 bases between them. CDR1 and CDR2 (germline): SGHTA, FQGTGA. The CDR3 DNA is TGTGCCAGCAGCATTGGACCTCACTACGAGCAGTACTTC. Protein product: CASSIGPHYEQYF.

In this sample, this clonotype turned up a few times. The chain carries TRBV4-3 and TRBJ1-5; weak D call: TRBD1 (5 bases). V was clipped by 0 bases and J by 4 bases, with 10 bases between them. This CDR3 contains 15 residues. Germline CDR1 LGHNA, CDR2 YSLEER. The CDR3: CASSQEATANQPQHF. The CDR3 DNA is TGCGCCAGCAGCCAAGAAGCGACAGCTAATCAGCCCCAGCATTTT.

This chain uses TRBV20-1 with TRBJ1-2, with D unresolved. Germline V gene lookup returns CDR1 DFQATT and CDR2 SNEGSKA (reference sequence). The V and J ends lost 1 base and 8 bases respectively, with 14 bases between them. The length of the CDR3 is 13 residues. The CDR3 coding sequence is TGCAGTGCTAGAGTTCTGGGCTTAGTAGGCTACACCTTC. It yields the protein CSARVLGLVGYTF.

This chain connects TRBV4-2 to TRBJ1-2, with 7 bases aligning to TRBD1. The CDR3 loop spans 13 amino acids. The V and J ends lost 5 bases and 3 bases, in that order; junction bases with no gene match: 3. CDR1 LGHNA and CDR2 YNFKEQ come from the germline V gene. CDR3 amino acids: CASSIDRDYGYTF. The CDR3, as DNA: TGTGCCAGCAGCATCGACAGGGACTATGGCTACACCTTC.

This clonotype was counted many times. The rearrangement joins TRBV20-1 to TRBJ1-1; 9 positions agree with TRBD1. CDR1 and CDR2 (germline): DFQATT, SNEGSKA (reference sequence). The CDR3 consists of 12 residues. V gave up 6 bases and J gave up 4 bases; unmatched junction bases: 3. The CDR3 region is CSAGTGPTEAFF. CDR3 DNA: TGCAGTGCCGGGACAGGGCCCACTGAAGCTTTCTTT.

The rearrangement links TRBV11-1 to TRBJ2-3; D tentatively fits TRBD1 or TRBD2 (6 bases each). Germline V gene lookup returns CDR1 SGHAT and CDR2 FQDESV (reference sequence). CDR3 size: 19 residues. Deletions cut 4 bases from V and 3 bases from J, with 26 bases between. The CDR3 is CASSSTRGVLQGVTDTQYF. CDR3 sequence (DNA): TGTGCCAGCAGCTCAACAAGGGGGGTCTTACAGGGTGTAACAGATACGCAGTATTTT.

V and J are TRBV15 and TRBJ2-1, with D maybe TRBD1 (6 bases). CDR3 length equals 15 residues. The V gene's germline CDR1 is LNHNV and CDR2 YYDKDF (reference sequence). V dropped 0 bases and J dropped 2 bases, with 8 bases sitting between them. CDR3 sequence: CATSRDGTPYNEQFF. The CDR3 DNA is TGTGCCACCAGCAGAGATGGGACACCCTACAATGAGCAGTTCTTC.

In its sample, this clonotype was seen many times. The V call is TRBV20-1, the J call TRBJ2-3; no reliable D call. The V end was cut by 5 bases, the J end by 2 bases, with 5 bases between. The CDR3 spans 11 residues. Germline V gene sequence: CDR1 DFQATT, CDR2 SNEGSKA (reference sequence). The CDR3 loop reads CSAFFTDTQYF. In DNA form, the CDR3 reads TGCAGTGCTTTCTTCACAGATACGCAGTATTTT.

Only a few counts were recorded for this clonotype. The chain links TRBV29-1 to TRBJ2-6, with D perhaps matching TRBD1 or TRBD2 (5 bases each). Looked up from germline, CDR1 is SQVTM and CDR2 is ANQGSEA. V was clipped by 4 bases and J by 0 bases, with 16 bases between them. The CDR3 runs 17 residues. The CDR3 here is CSVGPGTQGSGANVLTF. The CDR3 DNA follows: TGCAGCGTTGGCCCCGGGACGCAAGGCTCTGGGGCCAACGTCCTGACTTTC.

V gene TRBV5-1 combines with J gene TRBJ1-1; TRBD1 matches at 8 bases. There are 13 residues in the CDR3. The trim removed 0 bases at V and 5 bases at J, leaving 0 bases unmatched. The germline V gene has CDR1 SGHRS and CDR2 YFSETQ. The DNA of the CDR3 is TGCGCCAGCAGCTTGGGGACAGGGACTGAAGCTTTCTTT. Its protein product is CASSLGTGTEAFF. Variable domain in full (rest from reference TRBV5-1 and TRBJ1-1): KAGVTQTPRYLIKTRGQQVTLSCSPISGHRSVSWYQQTPGQGLQFLFEYFSETQRNKGNFPGRFSGRQFSNSRSEMNVSTLELGDSALYLCASSLGTGTEAFFGQGTRLTVV.